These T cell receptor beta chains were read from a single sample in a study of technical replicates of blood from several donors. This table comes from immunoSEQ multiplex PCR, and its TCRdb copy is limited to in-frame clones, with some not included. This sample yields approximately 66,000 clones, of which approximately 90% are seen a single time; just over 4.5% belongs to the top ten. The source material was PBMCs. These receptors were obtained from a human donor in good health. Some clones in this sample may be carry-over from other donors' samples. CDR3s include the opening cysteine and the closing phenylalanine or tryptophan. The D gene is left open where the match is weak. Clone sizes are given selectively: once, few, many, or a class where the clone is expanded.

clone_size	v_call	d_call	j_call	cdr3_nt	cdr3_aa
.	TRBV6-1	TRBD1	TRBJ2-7	TGTGCCAGCAGTGAAGAATGGACAGGGGGCTACGAGCAGTACTTC	CASSEEWTGGYEQYF
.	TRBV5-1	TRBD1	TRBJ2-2	TGCGCCAGCAGCACGACCGGGACAGAATGGGAGCTGTTTTTT	CASSTTGTEWELFF
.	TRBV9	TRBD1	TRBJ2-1	TGTGCCAGCAGCCTTACAGGGGGTGAGCAGTTCTTC	CASSLTGGEQFF
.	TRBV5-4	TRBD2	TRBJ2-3	TGTGCCAGCAGCTTGGTGCGGGGGAGAGGCACAGATACGCAGTATTTT	CASSLVRGRGTDTQYF
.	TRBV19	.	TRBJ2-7	TGTGCCAGTAGTCCCGGGTACGGATCCTACGAGCAGTACTTC	CASSPGYGSYEQYF
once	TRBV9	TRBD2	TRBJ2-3	TGTGCCTCGGGGGGGACCAGCACAGATACGCAGTATTTT	CASGGTSTDTQYF
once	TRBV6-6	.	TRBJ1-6	TGTGCCAGCAATCCCAGTAATTCACCCCTCCACTTT	CASNPSNSPLHF
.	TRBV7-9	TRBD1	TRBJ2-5	TGTGCCAGCAGCTTAGCGGAGACAGGGGTCCAAGAGACCCAGTACTTC	CASSLAETGVQETQYF
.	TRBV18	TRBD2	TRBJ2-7	TGTGCCAGCTCACCGACTAGCGGGAGTACCTACGAGCAGTACTTC	CASSPTSGSTYEQYF
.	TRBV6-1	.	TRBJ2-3	TGTGCCAGCAGTAACTGGCCGGGTACGCAGTATTTT	CASSNWPGTQYF
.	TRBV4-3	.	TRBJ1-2	TGCGCCAGCAGCCAGAACAAGATTTCTAACTATGGCTACACCTTC	CASSQNKISNYGYTF
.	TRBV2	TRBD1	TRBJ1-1	TGTGCCAGCAGCCAGGGGGGCACTGAAGCTTTCTTT	CASSQGGTEAFF
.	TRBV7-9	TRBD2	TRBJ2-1	TGTGCCAGCAGCTCAGGGACTAGCGGGGAAAACAATGAGCAGTTCTTC	CASSSGTSGENNEQFF
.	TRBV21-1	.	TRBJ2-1	TGTGCCAGCAGCAAAGTCAGGGACAGGGAAGAGATTGAGCAGTTCTTC	CASSKVRDREEIEQFF
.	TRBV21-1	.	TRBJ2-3	TGTGCCCCTAAGCGGGAGTGGGTCCCAGATACGCAGTATTTT	CAPKREWVPDTQYF
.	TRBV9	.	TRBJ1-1	TGTGCCAGCGACGGGGGTATGAACACTGAAGCTTTCTTT	CASDGGMNTEAFF
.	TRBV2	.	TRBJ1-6	TGTGCCAGCAAACCCGCACAGAGCTCCTATAATTCACCCCTCCACTTT	CASKPAQSSYNSPLHF
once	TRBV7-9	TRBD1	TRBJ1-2	TGTGCCAGCACCATCCCCCGGGACAGGGGGCAAGGTGGCTACACCTTC	CASTIPRDRGQGGYTF
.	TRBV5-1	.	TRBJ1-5	TGCGCCAGCAGCTTGGATGGAGGTCAGCCCCAGCATTTT	CASSLDGGQPQHF
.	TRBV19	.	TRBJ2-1	TGTGCCAGTAGTAGGGGCGGGAATGGGGAGCTGCAGTTCTTC	CASSRGGNGELQFF
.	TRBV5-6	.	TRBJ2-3	TGTGCCAGCAGCTTGGACATCCTTGGGCCGGATACGCAGTATTTT	CASSLDILGPDTQYF
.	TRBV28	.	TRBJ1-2	TGTGCCAGCACCCCGCCCAGGAAGTTGGGCTACACCTTC	CASTPPRKLGYTF
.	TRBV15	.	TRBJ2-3	TGTGCCACCAGCAGAGATCGTCTAGATACGCAGTATTTT	CATSRDRLDTQYF
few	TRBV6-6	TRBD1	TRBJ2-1	TGTGCCAGCAGCGACAGGGGGTCATCCTACAATGAGCAGTTCTTC	CASSDRGSSYNEQFF
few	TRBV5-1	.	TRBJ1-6	TGCGCCAGCAGCTTTGCCGACCCGGGACAAAATTCACCCCTCCACTTT	CASSFADPGQNSPLHF
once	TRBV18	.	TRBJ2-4	TGTGCCAGCTCACCGCTAGACAGAGGAAACATTCAGTACTTC	CASSPLDRGNIQYF
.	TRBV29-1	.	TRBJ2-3	TGCAGCGTTGACGGGAATAGCACAGATACGCAGTATTTT	CSVDGNSTDTQYF
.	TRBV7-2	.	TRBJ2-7	TGTGCCAGCAGTCGTACAGGCTACGAGCAGTACTTC	CASSRTGYEQYF
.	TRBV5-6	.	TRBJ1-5	TGTGCCAGCAGCAGAGGCGGGAATCAGCCCCAGCATTTT	CASSRGGNQPQHF
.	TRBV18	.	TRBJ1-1	TGTGCCAGCTCACCAGGTCCAAGCTCTGAAGCTTTCTTT	CASSPGPSSEAFF
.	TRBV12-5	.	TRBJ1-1	TGTGCTAGTGCCCCAACAGATAACACTGAAGCTTTCTTT	CASAPTDNTEAFF
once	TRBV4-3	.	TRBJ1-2	TGCGCCAGCAGCGAGGACGGGAGCTATGGCTACACCTTC	CASSEDGSYGYTF
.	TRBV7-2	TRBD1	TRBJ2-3	TGTGCCAGCAGCTTAGGGGACAGACCCACAGATACGCAGTATTTT	CASSLGDRPTDTQYF
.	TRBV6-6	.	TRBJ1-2	TGTGCCAGCAGTCACACAACAGGGTTTGTGGACTATGGCTACACCTTC	CASSHTTGFVDYGYTF
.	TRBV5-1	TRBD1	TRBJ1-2	TGCGCCAGCAGCTTACAGGGGGGGAACTATGGCTACACCTTC	CASSLQGGNYGYTF
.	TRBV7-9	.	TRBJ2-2	TGTGCCACTGACAGTCCCGGGGAGCTGTTTTTT	CATDSPGELFF
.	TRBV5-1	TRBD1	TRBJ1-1	TGCGCCAGCAGCTTGGTCGGGCAGGGGGCGAGACTGAACACTGAAGCTTTCTTT	CASSLVGQGARLNTEAFF
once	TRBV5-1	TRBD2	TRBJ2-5	TGCGCCAGCAGCATTGGGCTAGCGGGGGTCGGCAAAGAGACCCAGTACTTC	CASSIGLAGVGKETQYF
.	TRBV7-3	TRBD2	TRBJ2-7	TGTGCCAGCAGCCCGGTAGCGGGAGCGGTGGGTGAGCAGTACTTC	CASSPVAGAVGEQYF
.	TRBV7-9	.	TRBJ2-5	TGTGCCAGCAGCTTAGTAAGGGGTTTAGTGGAGACCCAGTACTTC	CASSLVRGLVETQYF
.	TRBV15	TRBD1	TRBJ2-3	TGTGCCACCAGCAGAGGACAGGGGGGGGCAGATACGCAGTATTTT	CATSRGQGGADTQYF
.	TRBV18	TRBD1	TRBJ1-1	TGTGCCAGCTCTCCCTCGACAGGGGGGAACACTGAAGCTTTCTTT	CASSPSTGGNTEAFF
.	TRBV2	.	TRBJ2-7	TGTGCCAGCAGCGGACAAGCCTACGAGCAGTACTTC	CASSGQAYEQYF
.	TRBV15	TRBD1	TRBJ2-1	TGTGCCACCAGCAGAGATCTCCGAGACAGGGTATTTTCTTCGAGGAATGAGCAGTTCTTC	CATSRDLRDRVFSSRNEQFF
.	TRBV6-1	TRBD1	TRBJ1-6	TGTGCCAGCAGTGAAACAGGGGGAAGTCGATCACCCCTCCACTTT	CASSETGGSRSPLHF
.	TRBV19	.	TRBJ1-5	TGTGCCAGTAGTATATCCCAGGGTAGCAATCAGCCCCAGCATTTT	CASSISQGSNQPQHF
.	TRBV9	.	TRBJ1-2	TGTGCCAGCAGCGTAGATTCCGGGAGCTATGGCTACACCTTC	CASSVDSGSYGYTF
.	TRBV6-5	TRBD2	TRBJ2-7	TGTGCCAGCAGTTACTCGAGGCGGGGGGGCCGGAACGAGCAGTACTTC	CASSYSRRGGRNEQYF
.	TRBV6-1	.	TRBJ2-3	TGTGCCAGCCAGAGGATCCTCCCAGATACGCAGTATTTT	CASQRILPDTQYF
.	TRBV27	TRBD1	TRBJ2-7	TGTGCCAGCAGTTTCTCAACAGGGGACGCCTACGAGCAGTACTTC	CASSFSTGDAYEQYF
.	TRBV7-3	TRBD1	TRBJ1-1	TGTGCCAGCAGCTTGAGACAGGGGTCGAACACTGAAGCTTTCTTT	CASSLRQGSNTEAFF
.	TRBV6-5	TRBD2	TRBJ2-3	TGTGCCAGCGCTAGCGGGAGGGCCGGGGATACGCAGTATTTT	CASASGRAGDTQYF
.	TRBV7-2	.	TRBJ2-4	TGTGCCAGCAGATTAGGAGGGTGGGACATTCAGTACTTC	CASRLGGWDIQYF
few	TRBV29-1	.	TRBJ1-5	TGCAGCGTTATCGTGGCCGGCGGGGTCAATCAGCCCCAGCATTTT	CSVIVAGGVNQPQHF
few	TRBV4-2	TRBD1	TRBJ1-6	TGTGCCAGCAGCCAAGTTATAGGGACAGCCAGCCGATACCTCCACTTT	CASSQVIGTASRYLHF
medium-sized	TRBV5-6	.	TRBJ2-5	TGTGCCAGCAGCTTGGTGGCAGACCAAGAGACCCAGTACTTC	CASSLVADQETQYF
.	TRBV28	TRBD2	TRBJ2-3	TGTGCCAGCACCTCCTGGACGACTAGCGGTCGGGATACGCAGTATTTT	CASTSWTTSGRDTQYF
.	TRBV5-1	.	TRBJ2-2	TGCGCCAGCAGCTGGTCGGGGGGCGTCACCGGGGAGCTGTTTTTT	CASSWSGGVTGELFF